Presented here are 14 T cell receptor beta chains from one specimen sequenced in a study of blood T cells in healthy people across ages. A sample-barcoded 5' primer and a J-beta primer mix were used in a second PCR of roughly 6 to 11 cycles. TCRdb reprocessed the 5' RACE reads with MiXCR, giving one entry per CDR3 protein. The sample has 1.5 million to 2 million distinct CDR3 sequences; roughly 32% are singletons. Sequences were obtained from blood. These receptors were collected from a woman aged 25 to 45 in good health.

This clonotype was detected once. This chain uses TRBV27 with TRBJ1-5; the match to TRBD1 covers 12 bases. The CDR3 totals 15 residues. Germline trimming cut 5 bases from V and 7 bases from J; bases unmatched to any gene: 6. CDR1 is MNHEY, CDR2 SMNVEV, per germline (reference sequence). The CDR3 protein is CASSTGTGGRQPQHF. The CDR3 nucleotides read TGTGCCAGCAGTACCGGGACAGGGGGCCGGCAGCCCCAGCATTTT.

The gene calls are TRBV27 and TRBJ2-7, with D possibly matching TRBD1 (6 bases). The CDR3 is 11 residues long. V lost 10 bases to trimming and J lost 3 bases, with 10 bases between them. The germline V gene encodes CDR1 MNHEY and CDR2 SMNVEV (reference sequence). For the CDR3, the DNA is TGTGCCACCCGGGACAACTACGAGCAGTACTTC. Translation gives CATRDNYEQYF.

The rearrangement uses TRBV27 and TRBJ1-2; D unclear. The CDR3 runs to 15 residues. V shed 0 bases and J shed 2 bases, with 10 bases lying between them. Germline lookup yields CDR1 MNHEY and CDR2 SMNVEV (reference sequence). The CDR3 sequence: CASSLSIGVNYGYTF. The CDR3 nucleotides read TGTGCCAGCAGTTTATCGATTGGAGTGAACTATGGCTACACCTTC.

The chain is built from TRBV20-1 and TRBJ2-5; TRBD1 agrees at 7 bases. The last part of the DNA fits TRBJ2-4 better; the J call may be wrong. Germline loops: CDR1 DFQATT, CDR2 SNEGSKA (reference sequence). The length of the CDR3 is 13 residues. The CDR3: CSARGQGQNIQYF. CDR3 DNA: TGCAGTGCTAGAGGACAGGGACAGAACATTCAGTACTTC.

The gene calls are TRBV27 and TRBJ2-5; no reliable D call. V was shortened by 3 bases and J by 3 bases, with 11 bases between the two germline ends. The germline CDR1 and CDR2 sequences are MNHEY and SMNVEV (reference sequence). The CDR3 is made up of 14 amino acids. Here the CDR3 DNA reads TGTGCCAGCAGTTTTCTTGGGCTGGAAGAGACCCAGTACTTC. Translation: CASSFLGLEETQYF.

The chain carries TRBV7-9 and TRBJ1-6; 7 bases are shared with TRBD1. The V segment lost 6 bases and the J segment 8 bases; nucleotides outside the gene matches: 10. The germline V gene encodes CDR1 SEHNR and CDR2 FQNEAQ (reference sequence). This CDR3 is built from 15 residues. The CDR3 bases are TGTGCCAGCAGGGTAGGACAGGAACGGGATTCACCCCTCCACTTT. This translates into CASRVGQERDSPLHF.

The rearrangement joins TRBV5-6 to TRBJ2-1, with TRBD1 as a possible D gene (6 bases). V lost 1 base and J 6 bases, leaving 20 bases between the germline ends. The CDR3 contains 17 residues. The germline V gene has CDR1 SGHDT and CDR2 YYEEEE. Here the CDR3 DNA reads TGTGCCAGCAGCTTGTCGCTCCGGGGACACGGAGCCAATGAGCAGTTCTTC. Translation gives CASSLSLRGHGANEQFF.

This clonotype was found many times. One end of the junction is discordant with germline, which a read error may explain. The CDR3 region is CASSRGTTTDTQYF. CDR3 nucleotides: TGTGCCTCTTCGCGGGGGACCACCACAGATACGCAGTATTTT. The genes are TRBV5-1 and TRBJ2-3; 7 bases are shared with TRBD2. This CDR3 has 14 amino acids. Per the germline V gene, CDR1 is SGHRS and CDR2 is YFSETQ.

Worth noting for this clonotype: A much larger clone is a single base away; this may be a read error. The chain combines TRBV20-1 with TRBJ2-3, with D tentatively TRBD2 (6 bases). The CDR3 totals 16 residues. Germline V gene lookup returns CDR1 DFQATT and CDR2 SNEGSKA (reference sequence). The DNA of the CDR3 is TGCAGTGCTAGACCGGATCGGGAGTACGGCACAGATACGCATTATTTT. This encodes CSARPDREYGTDTHYF.

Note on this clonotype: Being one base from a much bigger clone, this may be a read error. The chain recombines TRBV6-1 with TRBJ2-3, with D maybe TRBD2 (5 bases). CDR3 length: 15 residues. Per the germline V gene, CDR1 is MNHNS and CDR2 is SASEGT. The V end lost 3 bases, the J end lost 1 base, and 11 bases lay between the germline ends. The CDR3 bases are TGTGCCAGCAGTGAGGAGGTTGCCCGCACAGATACGCAGTATTTT. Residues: CASSEEVARTDTQYF.

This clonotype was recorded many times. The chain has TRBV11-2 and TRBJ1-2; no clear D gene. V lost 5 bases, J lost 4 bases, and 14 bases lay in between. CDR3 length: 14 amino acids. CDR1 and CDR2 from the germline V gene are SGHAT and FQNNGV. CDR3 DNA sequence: TGTGCCAGCAGCCCACCAGGCCGGAGCTATGGCTACACCTTC. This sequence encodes CASSPPGRSYGYTF.

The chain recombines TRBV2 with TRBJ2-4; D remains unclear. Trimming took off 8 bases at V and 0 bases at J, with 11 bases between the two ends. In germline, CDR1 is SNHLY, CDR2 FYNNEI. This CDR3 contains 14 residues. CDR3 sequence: CASRNKLAKNIQYF. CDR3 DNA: TGTGCCAGCCGGAATAAATTAGCCAAAAACATTCAGTACTTC.

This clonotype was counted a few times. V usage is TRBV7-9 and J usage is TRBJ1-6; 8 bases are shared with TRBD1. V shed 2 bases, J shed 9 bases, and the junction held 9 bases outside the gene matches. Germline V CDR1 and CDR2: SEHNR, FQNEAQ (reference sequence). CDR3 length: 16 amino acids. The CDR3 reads CASSLSAGQGSSPLHF. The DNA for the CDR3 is TGTGCCAGCAGCTTATCGGCCGGACAGGGCAGTTCACCCCTCCACTTT. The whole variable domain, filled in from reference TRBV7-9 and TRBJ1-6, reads DTGVSQNPRHKITKRGQNVTFRCDPISEHNRLYWYRQTLGQGPEFLTYFQNEAQLEKSRLLSDRFSAERPKGSFSTLEIQRTEQGDSAMYLCASSLSAGQGSSPLHFGNGTRLTVT.

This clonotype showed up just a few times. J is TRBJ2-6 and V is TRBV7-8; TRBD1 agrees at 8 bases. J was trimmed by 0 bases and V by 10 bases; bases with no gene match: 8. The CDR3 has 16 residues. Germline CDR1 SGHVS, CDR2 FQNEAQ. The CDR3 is CATTDRGSSGANVLTF. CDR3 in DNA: TGTGCCACCACCGACAGGGGAAGCTCTGGGGCCAACGTCCTGACTTTC.